This T cell receptor beta chain was recorded in a study of blood T cell repertoires in COVID-19. Cohort 3 donors counted as recovered after two negative PCRs, clearance, or resolved symptoms. Generated by immunoSEQ multiplex PCR, the TCRdb table keeps only in-frame clones and is missing some. The data show over 200,000 clones, about 87% seen once. J gave up 4 bases and V 0 bases, and 12 bases lay outside the gene matches. Per germline, CDR1 SGHDT and CDR2 YYEEEE. The CDR3 totals 17 residues. The receptor's source is a man aged 25-45 years who had recovered from COVID-19. Source material: PBMCs or T cells enriched from blood (not recorded which). The chain employs TRBV5-6 and TRBJ1-2, with TRBD1 identical over 7 bases. CDR3 sequence reads: CASSLVGRGTDPYGYTF. Written as DNA, the CDR3 is TGTGCCAGCAGCTTGGTGGGGAGAGGGACAGATCCCTATGGCTACACCTTC.